The rows below give T cell receptor beta chains drawn from one sample of a study of follicular helper T cells after annual influenza vaccination. The repertoire was sequenced with immunoSEQ multiplex PCR; TCRdb's copy has only in-frame clones and lacks some. The sample includes 7,500 to 10,000 clones, about 77% of them seen just once. Sequenced material: CXCR5+ CD38- circulating T follicular helper cells from blood, taken on the day of influenza vaccination. Every receptor here comes from an adult who received the influenza vaccine. Both conserved end residues are part of each CDR3. The order of the fields is J gene, D gene, V gene, CDR3 protein. A D gene is named only where the DNA matches it firmly.

>TRBJ2-3|.|TRBV7-2
CASSFSYGEEQYF
>TRBJ2-7|TRBD1|TRBV11-2
CASSFSGTGIYEQYF
>TRBJ2-7|.|TRBV7-2
CASSLDGPGYEQYF
>TRBJ2-5|.|TRBV11-2
CASSRAAPETQYF
>TRBJ1-2|.|TRBV7-2
CASSLAGDNYGYTF
>TRBJ2-2|.|TRBV10-3
CAISRGTGQSTGELFF
>TRBJ2-5|.|TRBV28
CASSSPGLHQETQYF
>TRBJ2-7|.|TRBV7-8
CASSLSGVEDSTGF
>TRBJ2-3|.|TRBV19
CASSIGGRITDTQYF
>TRBJ2-7|.|TRBV28
CASTPGIQSSYEQYF
>TRBJ2-7|.|TRBV5-4
CASSLDQRSYEQYF
>TRBJ2-7|.|TRBV6-6
CASSSPEGGGYEQYF
>TRBJ2-1|TRBD2|TRBV5-1
CASSPFSRGDNEQFF
>TRBJ2-7|.|TRBV7-8
CASSSGDSAHYEQYF
>TRBJ2-5|.|TRBV9
CASSVAGLAQETQYF
>TRBJ2-4|TRBD1|TRBV19
CASTDREYIQYF
>TRBJ2-5|TRBD2|TRBV11-2
CASSKTSGREGLGTQYF
>TRBJ2-7|TRBD2|TRBV19
CASSVGLADIYEQYF
>TRBJ1-5|TRBD1|TRBV2
CASSLTQGDFGNQPQHF
>TRBJ2-1|TRBD2|TRBV10-3
CAISAALAGDNEQFF
>TRBJ1-1|.|TRBV7-8
CASSLATSWAIF
>TRBJ2-5|.|TRBV6-5
CASSTNLGNQETQYF
>TRBJ2-1|.|TRBV18
CASSPQGRSYNEQFF
>TRBJ1-1|TRBD1|TRBV19
CASSPDRVFGAFF
>TRBJ2-5|.|TRBV10-2
CASSGTQRETQYF
>TRBJ2-3|.|TRBV4-2
CASSQESRITDTQCF
>TRBJ2-1|.|TRBV5-1
CASSLDSTHEQFF
>TRBJ2-2|.|TRBV5-4
CASSLVGEAGELFF
>TRBJ1-1|.|TRBV25-1
CASSELSGTGNTEAFF
>TRBJ2-5|TRBD2|TRBV7-6
CASSPGTSGRKTQYF
>TRBJ1-1|TRBD1|TRBV30
CAWSRQGPTEAFF
>TRBJ2-7|.|TRBV19
CASSTAGTGMNEQYF
>TRBJ1-1|.|TRBV6-1
CASSDWGAFF
>TRBJ2-5|.|TRBV5-1
CASSLTGNRETQYF
>TRBJ1-1|.|TRBV19
CASSTRENTEAFF
>TRBJ2-3|.|TRBV7-9
CASSRGTGAADTQYF
>TRBJ2-1|.|TRBV7-2
CASSLDRAREGEQFF
>TRBJ2-2|.|TRBV7-3
CASSLTPGYTGELFF
>TRBJ2-7|TRBD1|TRBV7-9
CASSGDRGSYEQYF
>TRBJ2-7|.|TRBV27
CASRGGARSEQYF
>TRBJ1-2|.|TRBV6-1
CASSESTGGYGYTF
>TRBJ1-5|.|TRBV11-2
CASSLDFGGNQPQHF
>TRBJ1-2|.|TRBV6-5
CASSYKGSYTF
>TRBJ1-1|.|TRBV11-2
CASSLSEGQSEAFF
>TRBJ1-1|.|TRBV7-6
CASSVNAGFRTEAFF
>TRBJ2-1|.|TRBV14
CASSQVLGGEQFF
>TRBJ2-5|TRBD1|TRBV7-2
CASSLAFSGTVMIQETQYF
>TRBJ1-5|.|TRBV7-2
CASSLGPQIGLSNQPQHF
>TRBJ2-7|TRBD1|TRBV7-2
CASSGGTTGVNEQYF
>TRBJ2-3|TRBD2|TRBV7-2
CASSLAGLAGSTDTQYF
>TRBJ2-2|.|TRBV7-6
CASSPMSSTGELFF
>TRBJ2-1|TRBD2|TRBV10-3
CAIWAGGLNNEQFF
>TRBJ2-1|TRBD2|TRBV5-1
CASSSGLAGAYNEQFF
>TRBJ2-7|.|TRBV5-1
CASSPSGTVYEQYF
>TRBJ1-2|.|TRBV5-6
CASSKIPVLYGYTF
>TRBJ2-7|TRBD1|TRBV27
CASSLGPGGYEQYF
>TRBJ2-5|.|TRBV2
CASSPTGLYQETQYF
>TRBJ2-3|.|TRBV27
CASSREGTDTQYF
>TRBJ2-4|.|TRBV7-9
CASSLEPPGRNIQYF